The 28 T cell receptor beta chains presented below share a single source sample, sequenced in a study of shared clonotypes between healthy human individuals. The method was immunoSEQ multiplex PCR; TCRdb's version includes in-frame clones alone and lacks a portion of them. The sample comprises approximately 2,000,000 clones, around 93% of which are singletons, and around 0.38% rests with the top ten. Sequencing was performed on naive CD4+ T cells from PBMCs. Documented subset: CD45RA+ positively selected. The receptors originated from a man aged 18 to 30 in good health. Some clones in this sample may be carry-over from other donors' samples.

The rearrangement uses TRBV19 and TRBJ2-7; 7 bases fit TRBD2. V trimming: 2 bases; J trimming: 6 bases; junction bases outside the gene matches: 7. Germline CDR1 reads LNHDA; CDR2 reads SQIVND (reference sequence). This CDR3 comprises 14 residues. The CDR3 is CASSILGGSREQYF. The CDR3 DNA is TGTGCCAGTAGTATACTGGGAGGGAGCCGCGAGCAGTACTTC.

The V gene is TRBV11-2, the J gene TRBJ1-5, with D unresolved. The CDR3 has 13 residues. V lost 3 bases to trimming and J lost 4 bases, with 7 bases between them. Looked up from germline, CDR1 is SGHAT and CDR2 is FQNNGV. DNA of the CDR3: TGTGCCAGCAGCTTTCAGGAAAATCAGCCCCAGCATTTT. Translating it yields CASSFQENQPQHF.

This chain links TRBV7-3 with TRBJ2-7, with D possibly matching TRBD2 (5 bases). The germline V gene encodes CDR1 SGHTA and CDR2 FQGTGA. The CDR3 loop spans 13 amino acids. The V end lost 2 bases, the J end lost 6 bases, and 11 bases lay between the germline ends. DNA of the CDR3: TGTGCCAGCAGCTTAGACCGAGGACTCGAGCAGTACTTC. Its protein product is CASSLDRGLEQYF.

The rearrangement joins TRBV7-9 to TRBJ2-7, with D perhaps matching TRBD2 (5 bases). CDR1 is SEHNR, CDR2 FQNEAQ, per germline (reference sequence). V was trimmed by 5 bases and J by 6 bases, leaving 17 bases between them. There are 14 residues in the CDR3. The CDR3 here is CASSQSTGFGEQYF. The CDR3 nucleotides are TGTGCCAGCAGCCAATCGACGGGGTTTGGCGAGCAGTACTTC.

The chain is built from TRBV5-1 and TRBJ2-7, with 7 bases aligning to TRBD1. Germline-derived CDR1 and CDR2 are SGHRS and YFSETQ. The V gene end was trimmed by 5 bases and the J gene end by 0 bases; junction bases not matched to a gene: 11. The CDR3 is 16 residues long. This CDR3 is CASRRAGGQPSYEQYF. The CDR3 nucleotides read TGCGCCAGCAGGCGGGCAGGGGGACAGCCCTCCTACGAGCAGTACTTC.

This chain uses TRBV19 with TRBJ2-7, with D perhaps given as TRBD1 or TRBD2 (5 bases each). Germline CDR1 LNHDA, CDR2 SQIVND (reference sequence). This CDR3 comprises 15 residues. With 0 bases removed from V and 3 bases from J, the gap between germline ends came to 12 bases. CDR3 coding DNA: TGTGCCAGTAGTATAGACGAGGGGTCCGGCTACGAGCAGTACTTC. The encoded protein is CASSIDEGSGYEQYF.

The rearrangement joins TRBV5-1 to TRBJ2-7, with TRBD1 matching over 7 bases. Per germline, CDR1 SGHRS and CDR2 YFSETQ. V trimming: 0 bases; J trimming: 4 bases; junction bases outside the gene matches: 10. The CDR3 length is 16 residues. In DNA form, the CDR3 reads TGCGCCAGCAGCTTGGTGACAACGGGACAGCCTTACGAGCAGTACTTC. It codes for CASSLVTTGQPYEQYF.

V is TRBV5-1 and J is TRBJ2-7; 7 bases agree with TRBD2. Trimming at V came to 3 bases and at J to 1 base, leaving 7 bases not matched to a gene. The CDR3 runs 15 residues. In germline, CDR1 is SGHRS, CDR2 YFSETQ. The CDR3: CASSSGRGGSYEQYF. The CDR3 DNA reads as TGCGCCAGCAGCTCTGGTAGGGGAGGGTCCTACGAGCAGTACTTC.

CDR3 sequence: CASSYESGRSYEQYF. As DNA, the CDR3 is TGTGCCAGCAGCTACGAGAGCGGGAGGTCCTACGAGCAGTACTTC. V usage is TRBV11-2 and J usage is TRBJ2-7; the match to TRBD2 covers 9 bases. This CDR3 has 15 amino acids. The V segment lost 4 bases and the J segment 1 base; nucleotides outside the gene matches: 5. CDR1 and CDR2 from the germline V gene are SGHAT and FQNNGV.

The V call is TRBV7-9, the J call TRBJ2-1; TRBD2 aligns across 9 bases. Germline V gene data show CDR1 as SEHNR and CDR2 as FQNEAQ (reference sequence). V dropped 3 bases and J dropped 10; count of bases not matched to a gene: 4. This CDR3 comprises 13 residues. The CDR3 DNA sequence: TGTGCCAGCAGCTTGGCGGCGGGAGGGGAGCAGTTCTTC. Protein sequence: CASSLAAGGEQFF.

This rearrangement joins TRBV7-3 to TRBJ2-7; TRBD1 is a possible D gene (5 bases). Between the trimmed V and J ends, which lost 4 bases and 6 bases, there was a span of 16 bases. Germline values: CDR1 SGHTA, CDR2 FQGTGA. The CDR3 totals 14 residues. CDR3 sequence (DNA): TGTGCCAGCAGCTCAGGGCCCCCACCCGCCGAGCAGTACTTC. Translating it yields CASSSGPPPAEQYF.

The chain links TRBV4-1 to TRBJ2-6; D is possibly TRBD1 or TRBD2 (5 bases each). Germline V lookup: CDR1 MGHRA, CDR2 YSYEKL. This CDR3 has 16 amino acids. With 0 bases removed from V and 4 bases from J, the gap between germline ends came to 10 bases. The CDR3 nucleotides read TGCGCCAGCAGCCAAGAACGGGGCGACGGGGCCAACGTCCTGACTTTC. Translating gives CASSQERGDGANVLTF.

This chain connects TRBV5-1 to TRBJ2-1, with no clear D. CDR3 length: 15 amino acids. V was clipped by 3 bases and J by 3 bases, with 13 bases between them. Germline lookup yields CDR1 SGHRS and CDR2 YFSETQ. Here the CDR3 DNA reads TGCGCCAGCAGCTCCATTCGACCGAGCTACAATGAGCAGTTCTTC. This encodes CASSSIRPSYNEQFF.

The table lists this clone with a count of one. V is TRBV28 and J is TRBJ1-2, with TRBD1 identical over 7 bases. The CDR3 totals 13 residues. Germline trimming cut 7 bases from V and 4 bases from J; bases unmatched to any gene: 6. Per germline, CDR1 MDHEN and CDR2 SYDVKM. The chain's CDR3 is CASTGGGTYGYTF. The CDR3 DNA reads TGTGCCAGCACAGGGGGGGGTACCTATGGCTACACCTTC.

This clone was seen more than once but under ten times. The genes are TRBV15 and TRBJ2-2; 7 bases agree with TRBD1. V trimming: 5 bases; J trimming: 0 bases; junction bases outside the gene matches: 3. The CDR3 consists of 15 residues. Germline CDR1 and CDR2: LNHNV and YYDKDF (reference sequence). CDR3 sequence reads: CATSWDSSNTGELFF. The CDR3 DNA is TGTGCCACCAGCTGGGACAGTTCGAACACCGGGGAGCTGTTTTTT.

The chain combines TRBV28 with TRBJ2-7; 7 nucleotides agree with TRBD2. The CDR3 has 18 amino acids. Losses at the gene ends were 4 bases for V and 0 bases for J; bases not matched to a gene: 15. Germline assignment: CDR1 MDHEN and CDR2 SYDVKM. CDR3 sequence reads: CASSSDGRISGNSYEQYF. The CDR3 coding sequence is TGTGCCAGCAGTTCCGACGGGAGGATTAGCGGAAACTCCTACGAGCAGTACTTC.

Notes on this clone: The same CDR3 can be traced to other DNA sequences in this sample. V usage is TRBV30 and J usage is TRBJ2-6; D is ambiguous. This CDR3 spans 12 amino acids. CDR1 and CDR2 (germline): GTSNPN, SVGIG (reference sequence). V dropped 3 bases and J dropped 4 bases, with 4 bases sitting between them. The CDR3 protein is CAWSPGANVLTF. CDR3 DNA sequence: TGTGCCTGGAGCCCCGGGGCCAACGTCCTGACTTTC.

The chain recombines TRBV28 with TRBJ2-4, with a possible D match to TRBD1 (5 bases). Trimming removed 2 bases at V and 6 bases at J, with 11 bases between. Germline CDR1 reads MDHEN; CDR2 reads SYDVKM. CDR3 length: 14 residues. CDR3 nucleotides: TGTGCCAGCAGTTTAGCGCAGGGTCGAAACATTCAGTACTTC. Encoded protein: CASSLAQGRNIQYF.

This clone was detected only a few times. The chain uses TRBV30 and TRBJ1-5; TRBD1 matches at 7 bases. Germline V gene sequence: CDR1 GTSNPN, CDR2 SVGIG (reference sequence). Germline trimming cut 3 bases from V and 3 bases from J; bases unmatched to any gene: 5. This CDR3 is 14 amino acids long. The CDR3: CAWSLGQSNQPQHF. CDR3 nucleotide sequence: TGTGCCTGGAGCCTGGGACAGTCCAATCAGCCCCAGCATTTT.

With regard to this clone: The same CDR3 also results from other DNA sequences found in this sample. This chain joins TRBV28 and TRBJ1-4; TRBD1 matches 11 bases. The V gene's germline CDR1 is MDHEN and CDR2 SYDVKM. The CDR3 spans 13 residues. Germline trimming cut 6 bases from V and 7 bases from J; bases unmatched to any gene: 1. CDR3 region: CASRGQGVEKLFF. In nucleotides, the CDR3 is TGTGCCAGCAGGGGACAGGGGGTTGAAAAACTGTTTTTT.

The CDR3: CASSRTGGTSGANVLTF. The CDR3 nucleotides are TGCGCCAGCAGCCGGACAGGGGGCACATCTGGGGCCAACGTCCTGACTTTC. This chain links TRBV4-1 with TRBJ2-6; 11 nucleotides align to TRBD1. Looked up from germline, CDR1 is MGHRA and CDR2 is YSYEKL. This CDR3 is 17 amino acids long. V trimming: 4 bases; J trimming: 1 base; junction bases outside the gene matches: 3.

J is TRBJ2-7 and V is TRBV5-1; the match to TRBD1 covers 9 bases. Germline loops: CDR1 SGHRS, CDR2 YFSETQ. This CDR3 spans 14 amino acids. Trimming at V came to 4 bases and at J to 5 bases, leaving 7 bases not matched to a gene. The CDR3 nucleotides read TGCGCCAGCAGCAGGGGACAGGGTCTCCACGAGCAGTACTTC. Amino acids: CASSRGQGLHEQYF.

This sequence joins TRBV7-6 and TRBJ2-1, with D perhaps assigned TRBD1 or TRBD2 (5 bases each). This CDR3 comprises 14 residues. Looked up from germline, CDR1 is SGHVS and CDR2 is FNYEAQ. V was trimmed by 0 bases and J by 8 bases, leaving 11 bases between them. The chain's CDR3 is CASSLAGRDHEQFF. For the CDR3, the DNA is TGTGCCAGCAGCTTAGCGGGCAGGGACCATGAGCAGTTCTTC.

The V and J genes are TRBV5-1 and TRBJ2-2, with D perhaps matching TRBD1 or TRBD2 (6 bases each). The CDR3 sequence is 16 residues long. Trimming pared 4 bases from V and 2 bases from J, leaving 15 bases between. Germline V gene lookup returns CDR1 SGHRS and CDR2 YFSETQ. CDR3 region: CASSPPGGTNTGELFF. Written as DNA, the CDR3 is TGCGCCAGCAGCCCGCCCGGCGGGACAAACACCGGGGAGCTGTTTTTT.

The table lists this clone with a few counts. The rearrangement joins TRBV6-5 to TRBJ1-1; no firm D call. Looked up from germline, CDR1 is MNHEY and CDR2 is SVGAGI. With 0 bases removed from V and 0 bases from J, the gap between germline ends came to 8 bases. CDR3 length: 15 residues. This chain's CDR3 is CASSYSRLMNTEAFF. In DNA, the CDR3 is TGTGCCAGCAGTTACTCGAGGCTCATGAACACTGAAGCTTTCTTT.

The chain joins TRBV9 to TRBJ2-5; 8 nucleotides match TRBD2. V dropped 2 bases and J dropped 0; count of bases not matched to a gene: 6. Germline-derived CDR1 and CDR2 are SGDLS and YYNGEE. This CDR3 contains 16 residues. As DNA, the CDR3 is TGTGCCAGCAGCGTGGGCGGGAGGTCCTACCAAGAGACCCAGTACTTC. As protein: CASSVGGRSYQETQYF. Using reference TRBV9 and TRBJ2-5 for the parts outside the CDR3, the full variable domain is DSGVTQTPKHLITATGQRVTLRCSPRSGDLSVYWYQQSLDQGLQFLIQYYNGEERAKGNILERFSAQQFPDLHSELNLSSLELGDSALYFCASSVGGRSYQETQYFGPGTRLLVL.

About this clone itself: Other DNA sequences from this sample encode an identical CDR3 as well. The chain employs TRBV5-1 and TRBJ2-7; D is unresolved. The CDR3 has 14 amino acids. Germline V lookup: CDR1 SGHRS, CDR2 YFSETQ. Trimming removed 1 base from V and 0 bases from J, with 8 bases in between. CDR3 sequence: CASSLTANSYEQYF. DNA of the CDR3: TGCGCCAGCAGCTTGACAGCTAACTCCTACGAGCAGTACTTC.

The chain employs TRBV19 and TRBJ2-7, with TRBD1 matching over 11 bases. The CDR3 loop spans 15 amino acids. V lost 6 bases and J lost 1; bases outside the gene matches: 5. Germline V lookup: CDR1 LNHDA, CDR2 SQIVND (reference sequence). The CDR3: CASSLGTGGSYEQYF. In nucleotides, the CDR3 is TGTGCCAGTAGCCTTGGGACAGGGGGGTCCTACGAGCAGTACTTC.